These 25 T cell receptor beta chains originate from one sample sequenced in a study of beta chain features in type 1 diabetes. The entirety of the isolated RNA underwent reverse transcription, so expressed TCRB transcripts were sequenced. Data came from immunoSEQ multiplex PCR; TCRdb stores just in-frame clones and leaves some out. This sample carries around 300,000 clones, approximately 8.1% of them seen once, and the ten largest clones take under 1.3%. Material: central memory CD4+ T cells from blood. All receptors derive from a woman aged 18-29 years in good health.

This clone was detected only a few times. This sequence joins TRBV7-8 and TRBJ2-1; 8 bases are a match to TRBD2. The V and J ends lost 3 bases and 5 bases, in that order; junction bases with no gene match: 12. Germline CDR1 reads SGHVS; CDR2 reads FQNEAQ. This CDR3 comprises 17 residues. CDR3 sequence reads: CASSFIGLANINNEQFF. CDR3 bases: TGTGCCAGCAGCTTTATTGGACTAGCAAACATCAACAATGAGCAGTTCTTC.

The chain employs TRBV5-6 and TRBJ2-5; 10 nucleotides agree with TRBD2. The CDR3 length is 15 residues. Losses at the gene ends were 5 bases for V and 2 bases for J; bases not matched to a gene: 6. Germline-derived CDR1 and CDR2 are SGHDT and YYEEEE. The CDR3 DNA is TGTGCCAGCAGTACCCCTAGCGGGGGTCAAGAGACCCAGTACTTC. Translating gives CASSTPSGGQETQYF.

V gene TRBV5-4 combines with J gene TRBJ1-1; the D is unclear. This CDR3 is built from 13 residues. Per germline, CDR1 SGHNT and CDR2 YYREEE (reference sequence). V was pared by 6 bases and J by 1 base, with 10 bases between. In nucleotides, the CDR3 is TGTGCCAGCACCTACGGCCAGAACACTGAAGCTTTCTTT. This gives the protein CASTYGQNTEAFF.

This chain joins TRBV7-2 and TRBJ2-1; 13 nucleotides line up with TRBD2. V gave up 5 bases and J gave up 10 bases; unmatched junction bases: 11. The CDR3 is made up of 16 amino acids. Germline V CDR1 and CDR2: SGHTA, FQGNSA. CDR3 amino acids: CASSPRGGLAGQEQFF. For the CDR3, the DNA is TGTGCCAGCAGCCCACGCGGGGGACTAGCGGGGCAAGAGCAGTTCTTC. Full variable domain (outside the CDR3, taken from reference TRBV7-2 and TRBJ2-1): GAGVSQSPSNKVTEKGKDVELRCDPISGHTALYWYRQSLGQGLEFLIYFQGNSAPDKSGLPSDRFSAERTGGSVSTLTIQRTQQEDSAVYLCASSPRGGLAGQEQFFGPGTRLTVL.

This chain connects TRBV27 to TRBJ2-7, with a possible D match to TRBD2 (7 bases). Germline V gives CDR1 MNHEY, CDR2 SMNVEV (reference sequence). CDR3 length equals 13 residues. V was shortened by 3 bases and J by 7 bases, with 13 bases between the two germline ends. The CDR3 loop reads CASSFSGGGEQYF. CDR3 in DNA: TGTGCCAGCAGTTTTTCGGGGGGCGGGGAGCAGTACTTC.

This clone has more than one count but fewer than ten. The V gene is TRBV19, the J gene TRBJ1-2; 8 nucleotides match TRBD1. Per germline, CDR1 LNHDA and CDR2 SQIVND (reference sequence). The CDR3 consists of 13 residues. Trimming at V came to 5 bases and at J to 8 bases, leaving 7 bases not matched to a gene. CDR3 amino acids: CASSFTDRGGYTF. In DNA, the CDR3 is TGTGCCAGTAGTTTCACCGACAGGGGAGGCTACACCTTC.

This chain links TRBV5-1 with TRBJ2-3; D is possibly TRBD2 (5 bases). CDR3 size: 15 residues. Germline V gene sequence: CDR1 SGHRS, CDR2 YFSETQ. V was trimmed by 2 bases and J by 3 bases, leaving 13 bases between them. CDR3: CASSLIGENTDTQYF. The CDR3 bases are TGCGCCAGCAGCTTAATCGGGGAGAATACAGATACGCAGTATTTT.

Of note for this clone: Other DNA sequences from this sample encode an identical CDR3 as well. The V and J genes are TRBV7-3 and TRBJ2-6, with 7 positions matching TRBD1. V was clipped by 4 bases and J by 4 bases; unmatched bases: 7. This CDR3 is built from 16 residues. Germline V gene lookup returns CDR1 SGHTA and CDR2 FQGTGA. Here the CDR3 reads CASSSQGTSGANVLTF. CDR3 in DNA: TGTGCCAGCAGCTCACAGGGGACCTCGGGGGCCAACGTCCTGACTTTC. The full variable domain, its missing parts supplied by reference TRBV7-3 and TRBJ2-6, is GAGVSQTPSNKVTEKGKYVELRCDPISGHTALYWYRQSLGQGPEFLIYFQGTGAADDSGLPNDRFFAVRPEGSVSTLKIQRTERGDSAVYLCASSSQGTSGANVLTFGAGSRLTVL.

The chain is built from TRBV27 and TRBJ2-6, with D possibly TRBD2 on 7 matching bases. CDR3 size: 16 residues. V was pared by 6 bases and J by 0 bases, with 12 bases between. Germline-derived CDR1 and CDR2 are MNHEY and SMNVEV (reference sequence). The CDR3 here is CASRAGAHSGANVLTF. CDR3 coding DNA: TGTGCCAGCAGGGCGGGGGCGCACTCTGGGGCCAACGTCCTGACTTTC.

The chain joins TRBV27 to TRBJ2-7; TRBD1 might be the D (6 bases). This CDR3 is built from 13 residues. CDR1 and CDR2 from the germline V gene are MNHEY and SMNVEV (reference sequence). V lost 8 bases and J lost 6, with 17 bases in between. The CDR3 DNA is TGTGCCAGCGGCATGAGGGGGTTCGGCGAGCAGTACTTC. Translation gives CASGMRGFGEQYF.

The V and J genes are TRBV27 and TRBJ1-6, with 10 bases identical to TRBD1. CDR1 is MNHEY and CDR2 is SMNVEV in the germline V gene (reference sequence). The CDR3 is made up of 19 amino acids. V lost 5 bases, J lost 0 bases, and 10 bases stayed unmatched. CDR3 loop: CASSPRQGATSSYNSPLHF. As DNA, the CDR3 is TGTGCCAGCAGTCCCAGACAGGGGGCTACCAGCTCCTATAATTCACCCCTCCACTTT.

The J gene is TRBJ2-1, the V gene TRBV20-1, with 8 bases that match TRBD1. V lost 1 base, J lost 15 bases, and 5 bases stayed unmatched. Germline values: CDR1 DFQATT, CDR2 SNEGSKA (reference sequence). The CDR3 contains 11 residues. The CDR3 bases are TGCAGTGCTAGAGGCGCAGGGGGCCGGTTCTTC. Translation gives CSARGAGGRFF.

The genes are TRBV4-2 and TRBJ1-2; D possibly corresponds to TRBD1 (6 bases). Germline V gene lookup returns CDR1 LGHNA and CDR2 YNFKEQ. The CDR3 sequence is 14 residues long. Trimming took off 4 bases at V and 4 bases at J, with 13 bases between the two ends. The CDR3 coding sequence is TGTGCCAGCAGCCCCGGCAGGGGAGGCTATGGCTACACCTTC. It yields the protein CASSPGRGGYGYTF.

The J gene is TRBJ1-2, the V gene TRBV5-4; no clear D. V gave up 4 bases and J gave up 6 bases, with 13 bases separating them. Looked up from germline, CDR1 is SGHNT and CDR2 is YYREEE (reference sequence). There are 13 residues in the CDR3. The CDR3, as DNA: TGTGCCAGCAGCCCCCAGTCGACGAATGGCTACACCTTC. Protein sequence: CASSPQSTNGYTF.

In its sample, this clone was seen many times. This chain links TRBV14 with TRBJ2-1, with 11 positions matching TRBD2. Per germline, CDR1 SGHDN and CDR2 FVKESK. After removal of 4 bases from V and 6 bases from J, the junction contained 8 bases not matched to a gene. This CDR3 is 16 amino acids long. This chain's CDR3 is CASSLSRLAGTNEQFF. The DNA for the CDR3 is TGTGCCAGCAGCCTGTCCCGACTAGCGGGAACCAATGAGCAGTTCTTC.

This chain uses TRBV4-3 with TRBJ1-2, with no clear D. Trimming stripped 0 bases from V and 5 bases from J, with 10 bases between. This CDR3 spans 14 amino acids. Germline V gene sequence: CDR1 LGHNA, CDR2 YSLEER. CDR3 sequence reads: CASSQDRVGYGYTF. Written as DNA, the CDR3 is TGCGCCAGCAGCCAAGATAGAGTGGGGTATGGCTACACCTTC.

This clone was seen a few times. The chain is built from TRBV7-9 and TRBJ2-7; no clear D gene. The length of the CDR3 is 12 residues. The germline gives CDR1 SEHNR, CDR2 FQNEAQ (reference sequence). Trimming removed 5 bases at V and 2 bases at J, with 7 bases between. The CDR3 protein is CASSQFAYEQYF. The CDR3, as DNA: TGTGCCAGCAGCCAATTTGCCTACGAGCAGTACTTC.

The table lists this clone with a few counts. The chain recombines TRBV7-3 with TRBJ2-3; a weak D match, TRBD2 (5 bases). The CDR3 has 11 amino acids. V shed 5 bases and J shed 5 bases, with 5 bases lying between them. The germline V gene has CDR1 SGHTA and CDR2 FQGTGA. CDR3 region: CASSREDTQYF. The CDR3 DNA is TGTGCCAGCAGCCGGGAAGATACGCAGTATTTT. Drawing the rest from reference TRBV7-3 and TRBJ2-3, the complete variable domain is GAGVSQTPSNKVTEKGKYVELRCDPISGHTALYWYRQSLGQGPEFLIYFQGTGAADDSGLPNDRFFAVRPEGSVSTLKIQRTERGDSAVYLCASSREDTQYFGPGTRLTVL.

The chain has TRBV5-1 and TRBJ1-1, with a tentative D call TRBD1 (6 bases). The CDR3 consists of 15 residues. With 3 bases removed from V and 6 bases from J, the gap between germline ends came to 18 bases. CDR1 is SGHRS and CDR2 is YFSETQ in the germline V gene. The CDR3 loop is CASSSTTGKGAEAFF. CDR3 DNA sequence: TGCGCCAGCAGCTCGACTACAGGGAAGGGGGCTGAAGCTTTCTTT.

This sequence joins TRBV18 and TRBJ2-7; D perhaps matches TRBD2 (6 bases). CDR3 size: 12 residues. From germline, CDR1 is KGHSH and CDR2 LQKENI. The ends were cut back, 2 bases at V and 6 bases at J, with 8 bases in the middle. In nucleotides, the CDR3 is TGTGCCAGCTCACCAGGGGGAGGCGAGCAGTACGTC. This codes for CASSPGGGEQYV.

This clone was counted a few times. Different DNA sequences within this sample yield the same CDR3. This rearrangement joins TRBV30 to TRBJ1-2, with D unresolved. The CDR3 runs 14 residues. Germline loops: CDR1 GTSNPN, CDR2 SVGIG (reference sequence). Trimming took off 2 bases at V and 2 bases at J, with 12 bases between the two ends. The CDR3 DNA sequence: TGTGCCTGGAGTTTAATGGGCCGCAACTATGGCTACACCTTC. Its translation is CAWSLMGRNYGYTF.

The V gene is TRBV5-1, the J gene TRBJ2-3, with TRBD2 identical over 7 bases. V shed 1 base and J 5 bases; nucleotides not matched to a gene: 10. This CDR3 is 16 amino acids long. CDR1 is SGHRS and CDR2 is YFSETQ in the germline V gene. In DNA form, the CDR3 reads TGCGCCAGCAGCTTGCGGACTAGTGGGGAGGGAGATACGCAGTATTTT. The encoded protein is CASSLRTSGEGDTQYF.

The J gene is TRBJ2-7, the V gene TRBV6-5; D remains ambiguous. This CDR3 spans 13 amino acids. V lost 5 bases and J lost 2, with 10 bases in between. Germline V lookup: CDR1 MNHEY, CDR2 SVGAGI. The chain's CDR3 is CASSELTAYEQYV. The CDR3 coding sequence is TGTGCCAGCAGTGAATTGACGGCCTACGAGCAGTACGTC.

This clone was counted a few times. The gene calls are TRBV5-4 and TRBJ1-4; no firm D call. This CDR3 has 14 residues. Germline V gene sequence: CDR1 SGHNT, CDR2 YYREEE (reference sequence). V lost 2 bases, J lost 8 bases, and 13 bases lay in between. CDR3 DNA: TGTGCCAGCAGCTTCGGAGGTACGAGCGAAAAACTGTTTTTT. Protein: CASSFGGTSEKLFF.

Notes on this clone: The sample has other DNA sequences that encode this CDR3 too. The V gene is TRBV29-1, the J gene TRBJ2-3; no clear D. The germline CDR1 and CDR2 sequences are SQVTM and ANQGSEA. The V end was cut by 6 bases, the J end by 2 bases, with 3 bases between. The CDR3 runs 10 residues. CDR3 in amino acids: CSVDTDTQYF. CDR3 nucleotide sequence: TGCAGCGTCGACACAGATACGCAGTATTTT.